This TCR beta chain was captured in a study of sequential checkpoint blockade in melanoma. Using immunoSEQ multiplex PCR, the repertoire was profiled, and TCRdb retains in-frame clones only, with some absent. The sample contains some 11,000 clones, around two thirds of which appear only once. Treatment here: randomized to nivolumab then ipilimumab (arm A) or the reverse (arm B). In its sample, this clone is medium-sized (0.01 to 0.1%). This CDR3 has 16 amino acids. The germline CDR1 and CDR2 sequences are LNHDA and SQIVND (reference sequence). The V segment lost 5 bases and the J segment 9 bases; nucleotides outside the gene matches: 9.

The J gene is TRBJ2-1, the V gene TRBV19, with TRBD2 matching 14 bases. Sequenced material: CD8+ T cells sorted from blood (inferred from file names), taken from a patient given nivolumab and ipilimumab in sequence. This TCR was sampled from a human donor with melanoma. CDR3 bases: TGTGCCAGTAGTCTCTGGACTAGCGGGAGGCCAGGTGAGCAGTTCTTC. Translated: CASSLWTSGRPGEQFF. The whole variable domain, remainder taken from reference TRBV19 and TRBJ2-1, is DGGITQSPKYLFRKEGQNVTLSCEQNLNHDAMYWYRQDPGQGLRLIYYSQIVNDFQKGDIAEGYSVSREKKESFPLTVTSAQKNPTAFYLCASSLWTSGRPGEQFFGPGTRLTVL.